This section outlines one T cell receptor beta chain sequence together with its context. Its specificity is not known. Germline loops: CDR1 GTSNPN, CDR2 SVGIG (reference sequence). The CDR3 contains 13 residues. The J segment lost 3 bases and the V segment lost 0 bases, leaving 0 bases of the junction unmatched. The sample originates from a study of OX40 agonist ivuxolimab in advanced cancers. About the research overall: The dose-escalation cohort had hepatocellular carcinoma, melanoma, renal cell or head and neck cancer.

Points from the study as a whole: By week 6 at 0.1 to 3.0 mg/kg, blood CD4+ and CD8+ T cells had expanded clonally.

This table comes from immunoSEQ multiplex PCR, and its TCRdb copy is limited to in-frame clones, with some not included. The data show about 19,000 clones, 84% seen once. Here the sequenced sample was CD4+ or CD8+ T cells sorted from blood, taken in a trial of the OX40 agonist ivuxolimab. The chain employs TRBV30 and TRBJ1-1, with 8 nucleotides matching TRBD1. The receptor was derived from an adult with an advanced solid tumor such as melanoma, head and neck, liver or kidney cancer. This CDR3 reads CAWSVQGDTEAFF. The CDR3 DNA sequence: TGTGCCTGGAGTGTACAGGGGGACACTGAAGCTTTCTTT.